Listed here is a single TCR beta chain. The antigen is not known. A read error may account for a junction end that differs from germline. The source of the sample is a study of post-analysis software for immune sequencing data. Study-wide points: Versus controls, multiple sclerosis patients showed significantly lower diversity (normalized Chao1).

cDNA libraries for TCR beta contained unique molecular identifiers. Each batch of about 0.9 to 10 million T cells produced 500,000 to 600,000 cDNA molecules. From the PCR reads, TCRdb called clonotypes with MiXCR, one entry per CDR3 protein. The sample consists of about 820,000 distinct CDR3 sequences, around 53% of them appearing once. Sample: blood. This TCR was sampled from a girl under 18 with multiple sclerosis.

In nucleotides, the CDR3 is TGTGCCGGCAGTGGCCTAGCGGGGGCTCACAATGAGCAGTTCTTC. Its translation: CAGSGLAGAHNEQFF. The rearrangement joins TRBV6-7 to TRBJ2-1, with 10 bases matching TRBD2. TRBV6-7 is an ORF for which the function is uncertain. The CDR3 contains 15 residues.